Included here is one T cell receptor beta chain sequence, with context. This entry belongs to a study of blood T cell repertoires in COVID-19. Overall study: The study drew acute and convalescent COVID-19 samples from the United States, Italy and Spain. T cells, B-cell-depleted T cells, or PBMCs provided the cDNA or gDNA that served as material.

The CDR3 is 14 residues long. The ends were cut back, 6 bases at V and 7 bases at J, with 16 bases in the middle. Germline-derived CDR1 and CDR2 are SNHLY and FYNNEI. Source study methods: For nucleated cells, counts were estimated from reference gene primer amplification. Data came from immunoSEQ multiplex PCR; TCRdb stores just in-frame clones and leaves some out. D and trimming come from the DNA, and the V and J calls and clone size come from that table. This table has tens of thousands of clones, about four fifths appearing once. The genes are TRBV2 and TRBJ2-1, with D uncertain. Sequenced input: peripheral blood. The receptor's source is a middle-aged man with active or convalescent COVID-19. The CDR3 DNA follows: TGTGCCAGCAGCCATCTCGTCCCTAGGAATGAGCAGTTCTTC. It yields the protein CASSHLVPRNEQFF. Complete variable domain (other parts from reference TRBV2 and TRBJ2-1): EPEVTQTPSHQVTQMGQEVILRCVPISNHLYFYWYRQILGQKVEFLVSFYNNEISEKSEIFDDQFSVERPDGSNFTLKIRSTKLEDSAMYFCASSHLVPRNEQFFGPGTRLTVL.